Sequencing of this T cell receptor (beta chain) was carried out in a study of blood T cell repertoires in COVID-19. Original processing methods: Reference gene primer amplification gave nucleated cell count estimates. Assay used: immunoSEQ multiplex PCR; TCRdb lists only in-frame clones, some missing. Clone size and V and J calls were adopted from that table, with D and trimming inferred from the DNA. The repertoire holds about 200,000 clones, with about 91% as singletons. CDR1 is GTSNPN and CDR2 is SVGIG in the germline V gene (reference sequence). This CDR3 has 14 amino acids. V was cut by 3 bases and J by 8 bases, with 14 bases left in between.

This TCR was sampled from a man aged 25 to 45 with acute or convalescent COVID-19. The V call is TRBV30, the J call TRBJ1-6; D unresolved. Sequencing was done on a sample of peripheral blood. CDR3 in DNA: TGTGCCTGGAGCGGGAATCTTAAAGATTCACCCCTCCACTTT. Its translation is CAWSGNLKDSPLHF.